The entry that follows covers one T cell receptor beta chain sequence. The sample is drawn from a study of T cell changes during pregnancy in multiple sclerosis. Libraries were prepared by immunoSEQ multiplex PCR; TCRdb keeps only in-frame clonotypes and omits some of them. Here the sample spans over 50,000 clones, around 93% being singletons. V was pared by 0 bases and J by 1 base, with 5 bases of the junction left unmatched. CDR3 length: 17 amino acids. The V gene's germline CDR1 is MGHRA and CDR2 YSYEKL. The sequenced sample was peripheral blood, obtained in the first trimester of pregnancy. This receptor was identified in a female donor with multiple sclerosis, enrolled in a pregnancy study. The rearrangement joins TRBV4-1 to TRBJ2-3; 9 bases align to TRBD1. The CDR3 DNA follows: TGCGCCAGCAGCCAAGATCTAGGGACAGGGCGCACAGATACGCAGTATTTT. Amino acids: CASSQDLGTGRTDTQYF.